One sample yielded the 17 T cell receptor beta chains listed below, sequenced in a study of vaccination and CD4 T cells after COVID-19. The Oncomine TCR Beta short-read assay was applied to DNA of cultured CD4+ T cells. MiXCR, applied by TCRdb to the PCR reads, yields one record per CDR3 protein. This repertoire shows approximately 16,000 distinct CDR3 sequences, roughly 60% found once; its top ten account for nearly 7.5%. Their recognized antigens are unknown. Treatment of the sample: roughly nine-day PBMC culture with coronavirus spike peptide pools or control peptides (ViraFEST assay). Sequenced: CD4+ T cells from blood, cultured in vitro. These receptors all come from a human donor who had recovered from COVID-19.

This clonotype was picked up a small number of times. The chain couples TRBV6-1 to TRBJ1-3; D gene ambiguous. V lost 2 bases and J 4 bases, leaving 9 bases between the germline ends. The CDR3 extends over 14 amino acids. From germline, CDR1 is MNHNS and CDR2 SASEGT. The CDR3 bases are TGTGCCAGCAGTGAAAGGGCGGGGGGAAACACCATATATTTT. It encodes CASSERAGGNTIYF.

The chain is built from TRBV15 and TRBJ2-7, with a possible D match to TRBD2 (6 bases). Trimming took 0 bases from V and 4 from J, leaving 7 bases between them. The CDR3 has 13 amino acids. CDR1 and CDR2 from the germline V gene are LNHNV and YYDKDF (reference sequence). The CDR3 reads CATSRDRGYEQYF. CDR3 bases: TGTGCCACCAGCAGAGATCGGGGGTACGAGCAGTACTTC.

V and J are TRBV6-2 or TRBV6-3 and TRBJ2-3, with TRBD2 as a possible D gene (5 bases). V was pared by 3 bases and J by 0 bases, with 10 bases between. This CDR3 is built from 15 residues. CDR1 and CDR2 (germline): MNHEY, SVGEGT. The CDR3 coding sequence is TGTGCCAGCAGTTATGCGGGTAGGAGCACAGATACGCAGTATTTT. This codes for CASSYAGRSTDTQYF.

This clonotype was seen a handful of times. At one boundary the junction diverges from the germline segment, which might be a read error. The J gene is TRBJ2-7, the V gene TRBV6-2 or TRBV6-3; D unclear. CDR1 MNHEY and CDR2 SVGEGT come from the germline V gene. CDR3 size: 11 residues. CDR3 sequence (DNA): TGTGCCAGCAGTTACAGGGCGAGCTTCCTCTTC. This translates into CASSYRASFLF.

The chain uses TRBV7-9 and TRBJ1-2; 7 bases match TRBD1. After removal of 5 bases from V and 8 bases from J, the junction contained 11 bases not matched to a gene. The CDR3 runs 14 residues. Germline values: CDR1 SEHNR, CDR2 FQNEAQ (reference sequence). CDR3 loop: CASSPTGRGRGYTF. For the CDR3, the DNA is TGTGCCAGCAGCCCCACGGGCAGGGGGAGAGGCTACACCTTC.

This sequence joins TRBV20-1 and TRBJ2-7; a weak D match, TRBD2 (6 bases). CDR1 and CDR2 from the germline V gene are DFQATT and SNEGSKA (reference sequence). Trimming shortened V by 6 bases and J by 1 base, and 19 bases separated the two germline ends. The CDR3 loop spans 15 amino acids. CDR3 sequence: CSAKRGGGASYEQYF. CDR3 nucleotide sequence: TGCAGTGCAAAAAGAGGAGGCGGGGCGTCCTACGAGCAGTACTTC.

In its sample, this clonotype was seen a few times. This rearrangement joins TRBV24-1 to TRBJ2-3, with D perhaps matching TRBD1 (5 bases). The CDR3 runs to 15 residues. The ends were cut back, 3 bases at V and 6 bases at J, with 15 bases in the middle. Per the germline V gene, CDR1 is KGHDR and CDR2 is SFDVKD. The CDR3 sequence: CATSDPLGPGDTQYF. The CDR3 DNA sequence: TGTGCCACCAGTGATCCCCTGGGCCCAGGGGATACGCAGTATTTT.

The J gene is TRBJ1-5, the V gene TRBV6-5; 10 nucleotides agree with TRBD1. The CDR3 is 16 amino acids. V shed 1 base and J 7 bases; nucleotides not matched to a gene: 7. The germline CDR1 and CDR2 sequences are MNHEY and SVGAGI. CDR3 coding DNA: TGTGCCAGCAGTTACTGGGCCGGGACAGGGGACCAGCCCCAGCATTTT. Translating gives CASSYWAGTGDQPQHF.

The chain recombines TRBV7-2 with TRBJ2-7, with TRBD2 as a possible D gene (9 bases). Germline-derived CDR1 and CDR2 are SGHTA and FQGNSA. CDR3 length equals 19 residues. Trimming took off 1 base at V and 6 bases at J, with 28 bases between the two ends. In DNA form, the CDR3 reads TGTGCCAGCAGCTTAGGTCCCTCAGGGGGCGGGAGGGCCCCAGGCGAGCAGTACTTC. This translates into CASSLGPSGGGRAPGEQYF. The full variable domain, its missing parts supplied by reference TRBV7-2 and TRBJ2-7, is GAGVSQSPSNKVTEKGKDVELRCDPISGHTALYWYRQSLGQGLEFLIYFQGNSAPDKSGLPSDRFSAERTGGSVSTLTIQRTQQEDSAVYLCASSLGPSGGGRAPGEQYFGPGTRLTVT.

The rearrangement joins TRBV20-1 to TRBJ1-2; D possibly corresponds to TRBD1 (6 bases). CDR3 length equals 14 residues. V lost 0 bases, J lost 10 bases, and 18 bases lay in between. In germline, CDR1 is DFQATT, CDR2 SNEGSKA (reference sequence). The CDR3 is CSARDPNQLGHYTF. CDR3 coding DNA: TGCAGTGCTAGAGACCCAAACCAATTGGGACACTACACCTTC.

This clonotype showed up just a few times. The chain is built from TRBV7-9 and TRBJ2-7, with a weak D call TRBD1 (6 bases). CDR1 and CDR2 from the germline V gene are SEHNR and FQNEAQ (reference sequence). The length of the CDR3 is 12 residues. V lost 5 bases to trimming and J lost 9 bases, with 14 bases between them. CDR3 nucleotide sequence: TGTGCCAGCAGCCTGGGGACATTTAGGCAGTACTTC. It is translated as CASSLGTFRQYF.

This chain joins TRBV7-2 and TRBJ2-7, with D perhaps matching TRBD1 (6 bases). Trimming stripped 9 bases from V and 0 bases from J, with 12 bases between. The V gene's germline CDR1 is SGHTA and CDR2 FQGNSA. The CDR3 sequence is 13 residues long. The CDR3 DNA reads TGTGCCAGTTCTTACAGGGACTCCTACGAGCAGTACTTC. Encoded protein: CASSYRDSYEQYF.

This rearrangement joins TRBV7-3 to TRBJ2-1; TRBD2 matches at 8 bases. V shed 4 bases, J shed 4 bases, and the junction held 6 bases outside the gene matches. Germline loops: CDR1 SGHTA, CDR2 FQGTGA. There are 15 residues in the CDR3. This CDR3 is CASSSRLAGYNEQFF. The CDR3 nucleotides are TGTGCCAGCAGCTCCCGCCTAGCGGGTTACAATGAGCAGTTCTTC.

The chain employs TRBV15 and TRBJ1-3; D gene unclear. This CDR3 contains 15 residues. The germline CDR1 and CDR2 sequences are LNHNV and YYDKDF (reference sequence). The V and J ends lost 1 base and 3 bases respectively, with 10 bases between them. The CDR3 sequence: CATSRGTKGGNTIYF. CDR3 DNA: TGTGCCACCAGCAGAGGAACTAAGGGTGGAAACACCATATATTTT. The full variable domain, completed using reference TRBV15 and TRBJ1-3, is DAMVIQNPRYQVTQFGKPVTLSCSQTLNHNVMYWYQQKSSQAPKLLFHYYDKDFNNEADTPDNFQSRRPNTSFCFLDIRSPGLGDTAMYLCATSRGTKGGNTIYFGEGSWLTVV.

This clonotype has more than one count but fewer than ten. The chain couples TRBV7-2 to TRBJ2-3; D might be TRBD2 (6 bases). Trimming shortened V by 5 bases and J by 2 bases, and 14 bases separated the two germline ends. The length of the CDR3 is 15 residues. Germline CDR1 and CDR2: SGHTA and FQGNSA. CDR3 sequence: CASSPGGDLTDTQYF. The DNA of the CDR3 is TGTGCCAGCAGCCCCGGAGGGGATCTCACAGATACGCAGTATTTT.

V usage is TRBV2 and J usage is TRBJ1-1; 7 bases are shared with TRBD1. V shed 3 bases, J shed 4 bases, and the junction held 5 bases outside the gene matches. This CDR3 is 14 amino acids long. Germline CDR1 SNHLY, CDR2 FYNNEI. CDR3 in DNA: TGTGCCAGCAGTGAGAGACAGGGAGCCACTGAAGCTTTCTTT. Its translation: CASSERQGATEAFF.

This clonotype appeared once. The rearrangement links TRBV19 to TRBJ1-2; 8 bases agree with TRBD1. The junction had 11 bases not matched to a gene; V was cut back by 4 bases and J by 7 bases. Germline V gene data show CDR1 as LNHDA and CDR2 as SQIVND (reference sequence). The CDR3 extends over 15 amino acids. In DNA form, the CDR3 reads TGTGCCAGTAGTAGAAGACCAGGACAGGGTTTTGGCTACACCTTC. It specifies CASSRRPGQGFGYTF.